This passage covers 12 T cell receptor beta chains from one sample sequenced in a study of control samples from healthy donors and cancer patients. This table comes from immunoSEQ multiplex PCR, and its TCRdb copy is limited to in-frame clones, with some not included. The profile shows approximately 50,000 clones, 90% to 95% of them singletons. Source material: blood. These TCRs come from a young man in good health.

The J gene is TRBJ2-7, the V gene TRBV20-1, with TRBD2 as a possible D gene (7 bases). The CDR3 consists of 14 residues. Trimming cost V 3 bases and J 4 bases, with 16 bases left between them. The germline gives CDR1 DFQATT, CDR2 SNEGSKA (reference sequence). The DNA for the CDR3 is TGCAGTGCTAGTCCGGGGGGCGACCGGTACGAGCAGTACTTC. Translation: CSASPGGDRYEQYF.

The chain carries TRBV5-1 and TRBJ2-3, with D possibly matching TRBD1 (5 bases). Germline V gene data show CDR1 as SGHRS and CDR2 as YFSETQ. This CDR3 has 15 amino acids. V lost 5 bases and J 1 base, leaving 14 bases between the germline ends. The chain's CDR3 is CASRRTLGGTDTQYF. CDR3 coding DNA: TGCGCCAGCAGGAGGACGCTAGGGGGCACAGATACGCAGTATTTT.

The V and J genes are TRBV6-6 and TRBJ2-7, with D perhaps matching TRBD1 or TRBD2 (5 bases each). Germline V CDR1 and CDR2: MNHNY, SVGAGI (reference sequence). This CDR3 region has 13 residues. V shed 7 bases and J shed 5 bases, with 15 bases lying between them. The CDR3 coding sequence is TGTGCCAGCACCTCCGGGGCTTGGGACGAGCAGTACTTC. It translates to CASTSGAWDEQYF.

The chain combines TRBV28 with TRBJ2-2; D is ambiguous. Looked up from germline, CDR1 is MDHEN and CDR2 is SYDVKM. V lost 2 bases, J lost 2 bases, and 12 bases lay in between. The CDR3 sequence is 16 residues long. The chain's CDR3 is CASSLGWGFNTGELFF. For the CDR3, the DNA is TGTGCCAGCAGTTTAGGGTGGGGATTCAACACCGGGGAGCTGTTTTTT.

In nucleotides, the CDR3 is TGTGCCAGCAGCTCCTGGGAAGGAGGACTTAGCACAGATACGCAGTATTTT. Residues: CASSSWEGGLSTDTQYF. This chain joins TRBV7-8 and TRBJ2-3; a possible D gene is TRBD2 (5 bases). Between the trimmed V and J ends, which lost 4 bases and 0 bases, there was a span of 17 bases. Germline V gene sequence: CDR1 SGHVS, CDR2 FQNEAQ. The CDR3 runs 17 residues. Based on the CDR3 plus reference TRBV7-8 and TRBJ2-3, the full variable domain is GAGVSQSPRYKVAKRGQDVALRCDPISGHVSLFWYQQALGQGPEFLTYFQNEAQLDKSGLPSDRFFAERPEGSVSTLKIQRTQQEDSAVYLCASSSWEGGLSTDTQYFGPGTRLTVL.

The gene calls are TRBV5-1 and TRBJ2-2; 7 positions agree with TRBD1. The CDR3 sequence is 14 residues long. The V gene end was trimmed by 4 bases and the J gene end by 4 bases; junction bases not matched to a gene: 4. Per germline, CDR1 SGHRS and CDR2 YFSETQ. CDR3 in DNA: TGCGCCAGCAGCCAGGGGGACAGCACCGGGGAGCTGTTTTTT. Its protein is CASSQGDSTGELFF.

This chain joins TRBV30 and TRBJ2-6, with D perhaps matching TRBD1 (5 bases). Germline CDR1 reads GTSNPN; CDR2 reads SVGIG (reference sequence). This CDR3 is built from 16 residues. Trimming left V 0 bases short and J 1 base short, with 10 bases between. CDR3 in amino acids: CAWSVQGASGANVLTF. The CDR3 nucleotides are TGTGCCTGGAGTGTACAAGGGGCATCTGGGGCCAACGTCCTGACTTTC.

V usage is TRBV10-2 and J usage is TRBJ1-1; D is possibly TRBD1 (5 bases). Trimming removed 6 bases from V and 3 bases from J, with 14 bases in between. CDR3 length: 14 residues. Per germline, CDR1 WSHSY and CDR2 SAAADI. This chain's CDR3 is CASRKTIGDTEAFF. CDR3 nucleotides: TGCGCCAGCAGAAAGACCATAGGGGACACTGAAGCTTTCTTT.

Here the CDR3 reads CASIEQGGSNQPQHF. Here the CDR3 DNA reads TGTGCCAGTATCGAACAGGGGGGGAGCAATCAGCCCCAGCATTTT. The chain couples TRBV19 to TRBJ1-5; TRBD1 aligns across 8 bases. Germline-derived CDR1 and CDR2 are LNHDA and SQIVND (reference sequence). The V gene end was trimmed by 7 bases and the J gene end by 1 base; junction bases not matched to a gene: 6. The length of the CDR3 is 15 residues.

V and J are TRBV3-1 (or the pseudogene TRBV3-2) and TRBJ2-5; D is undetermined. Germline CDR1 LGHDT, CDR2 YNNKEL (reference sequence). The CDR3 is 12 residues long. The V end lost 4 bases, the J end lost 2 bases, and 5 bases lay between the germline ends. Here the CDR3 reads CASSPEQETQYF. The CDR3 coding sequence is TGTGCCAGCAGCCCGGAGCAAGAGACCCAGTACTTC.

The V call is TRBV7-6, the J call TRBJ2-7; D possibly uses TRBD1 or TRBD2 (5 bases each). The V gene lost 4 bases and the J gene lost 4 bases, with 11 bases spanning the gap. CDR3 size: 13 residues. Germline V gene sequence: CDR1 SGHVS, CDR2 FNYEAQ. The CDR3 sequence: CASSSGPWYEQYF. CDR3 sequence (DNA): TGTGCCAGCAGCTCGGGGCCGTGGTACGAGCAGTACTTC.

The chain recombines TRBV6-5 with TRBJ2-7; TRBD2 aligns across 8 bases. This CDR3 has 16 amino acids. V was pared by 0 bases and J by 6 bases, with 10 bases of the junction left unmatched. Germline V gene lookup returns CDR1 MNHEY and CDR2 SVGAGI. CDR3 sequence: CASSYSGLEGIFEQYF. In DNA, the CDR3 is TGTGCCAGCAGTTACTCGGGACTAGAGGGGATTTTCGAGCAGTACTTC.